This TCR beta chain was sequenced for a study of T cell responses to AZD1222 COVID-19 vaccine. Notes on this clone: Its antigen remains unknown.

The germline CDR1 and CDR2 sequences are SGHNT and YENEEA. V shed 0 bases, J shed 5 bases, and the junction held 7 bases outside the gene matches. The CDR3 loop spans 16 amino acids. Produced via immunoSEQ multiplex PCR; TCRdb's table is partial and in-frame only. The sample has around 180,000 clones; around 90% are singletons. Study results and caveats: When two AZD1222 doses had been given, Spike-specific TCR breadth and depth rose. Most donors were white British and more were female, and clonal diversity was possibly underestimated.

The TCR was taken from an adult in good health. This chain joins TRBV11-3 and TRBJ1-2; 9 bases map to TRBD1. Specimen: peripheral blood, collected on day 0 of AZD1222 vaccination. The DNA of the CDR3 is TGTGCCAGCAGCTTAGATGGGACAGGGAGATATTATGGCTACACCTTC. Its protein is CASSLDGTGRYYGYTF.